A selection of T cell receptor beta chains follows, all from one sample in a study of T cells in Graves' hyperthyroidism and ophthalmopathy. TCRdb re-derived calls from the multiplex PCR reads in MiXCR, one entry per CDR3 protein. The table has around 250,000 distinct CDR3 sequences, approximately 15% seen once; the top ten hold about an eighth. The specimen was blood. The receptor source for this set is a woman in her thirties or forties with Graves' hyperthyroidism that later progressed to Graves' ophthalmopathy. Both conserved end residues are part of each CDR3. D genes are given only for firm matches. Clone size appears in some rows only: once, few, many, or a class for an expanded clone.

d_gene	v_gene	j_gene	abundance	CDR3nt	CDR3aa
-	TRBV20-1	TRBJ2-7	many	TGCAGTGCTTCGAACCCCAGGGCCTACGAGCAGTACTTC	CSASNPRAYEQYF
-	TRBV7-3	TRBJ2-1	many	TGTGCCAGCAGAAAGGCCACCTACAATGAGCAGTTCTTC	CASRKATYNEQFF
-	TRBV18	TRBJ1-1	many	TGTGCCAGCTCACCACTGGTTCTTGCGGGAAGGGACACTGAAGCTTTCTTT	CASSPLVLAGRDTEAFF
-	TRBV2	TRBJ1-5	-	TGTGCCAGCAGTGTGTCCCAGGGAACAGGGCAGCCCCAGCATTTT	CASSVSQGTGQPQHF
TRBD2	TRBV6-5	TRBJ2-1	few	TGTGCCAGCAGTTACTCGCCTAGCGGGAGGTATGAGCAGTTCTTC	CASSYSPSGRYEQFF
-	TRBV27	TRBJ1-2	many	TGTGCCAGCAGTTTAAGCAGGGGCTATGGCTACACCTTC	CASSLSRGYGYTF
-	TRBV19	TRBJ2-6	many	TGTGCCAGCAGGACTGGGGCCAACGTCCTGACTTTC	CASRTGANVLTF
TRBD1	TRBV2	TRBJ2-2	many	TGTGCCAGCAGTGGGACAGGGTACGGCACCGGGGAGCTGTTTTTT	CASSGTGYGTGELFF
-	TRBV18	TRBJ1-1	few	TGTGCCAGCTCACCACTCCGACAGAGGGCTACTGAAGCTTTCTTT	CASSPLRQRATEAFF
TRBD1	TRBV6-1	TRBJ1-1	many	TGTGCCAGCAGTGATCCAAGAGAGACAGGGACTGAAGCTTTCTTT	CASSDPRETGTEAFF
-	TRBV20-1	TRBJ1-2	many	TGCAGTGCTACGGACAGTAACTATGGCTACACCTTC	CSATDSNYGYTF
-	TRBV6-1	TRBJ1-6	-	TGTGCCACCAAAAGGGCCCCAAAAGCCAGCTCCTATAATTCACCCCTCCACTTT	CATKRAPKASSYNSPLHF
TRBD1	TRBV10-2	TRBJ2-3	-	TGCGCCGTCTGGCAGGGGGCAAAAGATACGCAGTATTTT	CAVWQGAKDTQYF
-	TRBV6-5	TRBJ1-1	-	TGTGCCAGCAGTTACGACGGGACGAGGGCTTTCTTT	CASSYDGTRAFF
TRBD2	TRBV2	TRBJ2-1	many	TGTGCCAGCAGTAGCGGGACCAGTTTCTACAATGAGCAGTTCTTC	CASSSGTSFYNEQFF
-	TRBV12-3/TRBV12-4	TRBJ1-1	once	TGTGCCAGCAGTTTAGGGATCACAGGGAACACTGAAGCTTTCTTT	CASSLGITGNTEAFF
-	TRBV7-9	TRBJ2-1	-	TGTGCCAGCAGCTTGAGCCCCAGCGGGTCCTACAATGAGCAGTTCTTC	CASSLSPSGSYNEQFF
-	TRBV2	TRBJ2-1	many	TGTGCCAGCAGCGTGACAGGTTCCCCTTCCTACAATGAGCAGTTCTTC	CASSVTGSPSYNEQFF